The source of this T cell receptor beta chain is a study of T cell clusters in autoimmune cytopenias. About this clonotype: The antigen remains undetermined.

TRB rearrangements were amplified by touch-down multiplex PCR with mixed TRB-A/B primers. From the multiplex PCR reads, TCRdb lists one entry per CDR3 protein and no DNA. The sample table includes 4,500 or so distinct CDR3 sequences. Each sample's input was approximately 270 ng genomic DNA, some 40,000 genome equivalents. Study results and limitations: The T cell clusters were defined only in silico, without experimental functional validation. A dominant lymphoma-associated repertoire apparently masked the cluster-lack signature in secondary cytopenia versus chronic lymphocytic leukemia. Compared with active autoimmune hepatitis patients, healthy donors showed roughly 3-fold more exclusive TRB clusters. TRB repertoire shifts in secondary cytopenia and chronic lymphocytic leukemia mostly reflected lymphoma, not autoimmunity.

Per the germline V gene, CDR1 is MDHEN and CDR2 is SYDVKM. The CDR3 has 12 amino acids. The sequenced sample consisted of peripheral blood. The chain links TRBV28 to TRBJ1-4. The receptor was derived from a human donor with an autoimmune cytopenia or autoimmune hepatitis (not recorded which). The CDR3 reads CASRTTGLGVFF.